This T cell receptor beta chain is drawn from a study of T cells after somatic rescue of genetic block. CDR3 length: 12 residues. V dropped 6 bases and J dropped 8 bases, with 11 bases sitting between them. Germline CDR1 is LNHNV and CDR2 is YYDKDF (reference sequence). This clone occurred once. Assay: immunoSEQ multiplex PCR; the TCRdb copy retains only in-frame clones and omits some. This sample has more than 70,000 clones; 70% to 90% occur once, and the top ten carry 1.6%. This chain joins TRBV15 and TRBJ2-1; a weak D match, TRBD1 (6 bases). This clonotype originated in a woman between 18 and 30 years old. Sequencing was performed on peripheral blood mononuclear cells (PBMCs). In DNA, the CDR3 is TGTGCCACCAGTGTCGAGGGGGATGAGCAGTTCTTC. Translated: CATSVEGDEQFF. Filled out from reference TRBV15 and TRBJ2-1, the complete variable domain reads DAMVIQNPRYQVTQFGKPVTLSCSQTLNHNVMYWYQQKSSQAPKLLFHYYDKDFNNEADTPDNFQSRRPNTSFCFLDIRSPGLGDTAMYLCATSVEGDEQFFGPGTRLTVL.